These 4 T cell receptor beta chains came from one sample sequenced in a study of blood T cell repertoires in COVID-19. The data were produced by immunoSEQ multiplex PCR, yet TCRdb's version contains in-frame clones alone and is incomplete. The repertoire holds approximately 150,000 clones, with about 80% as singletons. The sample consisted of peripheral blood. The receptors derive from a man between 70 and 80 years old with active or convalescent COVID-19.

J is TRBJ2-3 and V is TRBV7-2, with TRBD2 matching over 14 bases. The CDR3 covers 17 residues. J lost 4 bases, V lost 0 bases, and 3 bases had no gene match. The V gene's germline CDR1 is SGHTA and CDR2 FQGNSA. CDR3: CASSLAGTSGGADTQYF. The CDR3 coding sequence is TGTGCCAGCAGCTTAGCTGGGACTAGCGGGGGTGCAGATACGCAGTATTTT.

This chain uses TRBV2 with TRBJ1-1; D unclear. CDR1 and CDR2 from the germline V gene are SNHLY and FYNNEI. V lost 7 bases and J lost 11, with 11 bases in between. The CDR3 has 10 residues. The CDR3 loop is CASIFPGAFF. CDR3 DNA: TGTGCCAGCATTTTCCCCGGGGCTTTCTTT.

The chain uses TRBV7-9 and TRBJ1-1; D unresolved. The CDR3 extends over 12 amino acids. Germline lookup yields CDR1 SEHNR and CDR2 FQNEAQ (reference sequence). Deletions cut 1 base from V and 7 bases from J, with 7 bases between. This chain's CDR3 is CASSLVPVEAFF. The CDR3 DNA reads as TGTGCCAGCAGCTTAGTTCCAGTTGAAGCTTTCTTT.

The chain is built from TRBV6-2 or TRBV6-3 and TRBJ2-1, with 8 bases fitting TRBD1. Trimming cost V 6 bases and J 10 bases; bases outside gene matches: 11. Germline loops: CDR1 MNHEY, CDR2 SVGEGT. The CDR3 contains 14 residues. The CDR3 loop reads CASSPWTGPEEQFF. CDR3 nucleotide sequence: TGTGCCAGCAGCCCATGGACAGGGCCCGAGGAGCAGTTCTTC.